This record covers a single T cell receptor (beta chain). What it binds is unknown. This normal breast sample came from a site 2-4 cm away from the tumor. The record originates from a study of early stage breast cancer tumors. General study points: Comparing each tissue with blood distinguished tumor from normal in about 90% of the 16 patients. Enriched TCRB sequences shared across patients were mostly commonly generated sequences.

The CDR3 contains 15 residues. The repertoire was sequenced with immunoSEQ multiplex PCR; TCRdb's copy has only in-frame clones and lacks some. The table lists about 14,000 clones, approximately 84% of them singletons. Sequenced sample: normal breast tissue next to the tumor. The chain carries TRBV21-1 and TRBJ1-1; TRBD1 is the table's D call, not checked against the DNA. TRBV21-1 is deemed a pseudogene. This sequence originates from a person aged 30-39 years with breast cancer. The chain's CDR3 is CASSKELRGFREAFF. Written as DNA, the CDR3 is TGTGCCAGCAGCAAAGAGCTGAGGGGGTTTCGTGAAGCTTTCTTT.